The 31 T cell receptor beta chains given below trace back to one sample, sequenced in a study of control samples from healthy donors and cancer patients. The protocol was immunoSEQ multiplex PCR, while the TCRdb copy is restricted to in-frame clones and leaves out a portion. This repertoire shows some 200,000 clones, 90% to 95% found once; its top ten account for approximately 1.6%. Sequencing was done on a sample of blood. The origin of the receptors is a man aged 45-65 years in good health.

The CDR3 DNA follows: TGCGCCAGCAGCTCCGAGGGACAGGGAGCTTCACCCCTCCACTTT. It specifies CASSSEGQGASPLHF. V and J are TRBV5-1 and TRBJ1-6; TRBD1 agrees at 9 bases. Germline CDR1 reads SGHRS; CDR2 reads YFSETQ. Trimming took 3 bases from V and 9 from J; bases not matched to a gene: 7. The CDR3 extends over 15 amino acids.

The CDR3 DNA reads as TGTGCCAGCAGCCGAGGGGTTAGTGAGCAGTTCTTC. It is translated as CASSRGVSEQFF. The J gene is TRBJ2-1, the V gene TRBV7-9, with D possibly being TRBD1 or TRBD2 (5 bases each). The germline V gene encodes CDR1 SEHNR and CDR2 FQNEAQ (reference sequence). Trimming stripped 5 bases from V and 9 bases from J, with 11 bases between. The CDR3 covers 12 residues.

The sample holds a few counts of this clone. CDR3 DNA: TGCGCCAGCAGCATGGGACAGTTGGGCACCGGGGAGCTGTTTTTT. Translating it yields CASSMGQLGTGELFF. The chain employs TRBV5-1 and TRBJ2-2; 7 bases align to TRBD1. Germline V gene data show CDR1 as SGHRS and CDR2 as YFSETQ. V was clipped by 4 bases and J by 4 bases; unmatched bases: 7. The CDR3 consists of 15 residues.

The chain carries TRBV11-2 and TRBJ1-1; the D is unclear. There are 13 residues in the CDR3. V was clipped by 5 bases and J by 6 bases, with 13 bases between them. Germline CDR1 SGHAT, CDR2 FQNNGV. The CDR3 DNA follows: TGTGCCAGCAGCCCAGTGGGTGTTTCTGAAGCTTTCTTT. Its protein is CASSPVGVSEAFF.

The chain carries TRBV7-2 and TRBJ2-7; 9 bases are shared with TRBD2. This CDR3 spans 16 amino acids. CDR1 and CDR2 from the germline V gene are SGHTA and FQGNSA. Trimming took 1 base from V and 1 from J; bases not matched to a gene: 5. The CDR3 sequence is CASSLDSSGGSYEQYF. DNA for the CDR3: TGTGCCAGCAGCTTAGATAGTAGCGGGGGATCCTACGAGCAGTACTTC.

The rearrangement uses TRBV15 and TRBJ1-5; TRBD1 aligns across 8 bases. Germline V lookup: CDR1 LNHNV, CDR2 YYDKDF (reference sequence). The CDR3 is 17 amino acids. V lost 1 base and J lost 0; bases outside the gene matches: 5. The CDR3 nucleotides are TGTGCCACCAGCAGAGGTACCGGGACAGGTAGCAATCAGCCCCAGCATTTT. Its translation: CATSRGTGTGSNQPQHF. Complete variable domain (other parts from reference TRBV15 and TRBJ1-5): DAMVIQNPRYQVTQFGKPVTLSCSQTLNHNVMYWYQQKSSQAPKLLFHYYDKDFNNEADTPDNFQSRRPNTSFCFLDIRSPGLGDTAMYLCATSRGTGTGSNQPQHFGDGTRLSIL.

The chain employs TRBV24-1 and TRBJ1-5; 10 bases map to TRBD1. The germline CDR1 and CDR2 sequences are KGHDR and SFDVKD. V was clipped by 9 bases and J by 0 bases; unmatched bases: 7. The CDR3 runs to 16 residues. CDR3 bases: TGTGCCACCCGGGACAGGGGAATCTATAGCAATCAGCCCCAGCATTTT. It specifies CATRDRGIYSNQPQHF.

V and J are TRBV5-6 and TRBJ2-1; tentatively, D is TRBD2 (5 bases). The CDR3 is 12 residues long. CDR1 is SGHDT and CDR2 is YYEEEE in the germline V gene. Trimming left V 4 bases short and J 12 bases short, with 14 bases between. CDR3 sequence (DNA): TGTGCCAGCAGCATCGGGGAACGGGGGCAGTTCTTC. This translates into CASSIGERGQFF. Filled out from reference TRBV5-6 and TRBJ2-1, the complete variable domain reads DAGVTQSPTHLIKTRGQQVTLRCSPKSGHDTVSWYQQALGQGPQFIFQYYEEEERQRGNFPDRFSGHQFPNYSSELNVNALLLGDSALYLCASSIGERGQFFGPGTRLTVL.

The CDR3 DNA follows: TGTGCCAGCATCCAGGGGTCCCCTCAGCCCCAGCATTTT. Translating it yields CASIQGSPQPQHF. The chain combines TRBV21-1 with TRBJ1-5; TRBD1, the table's D call, was not compared with the DNA. TRBV21-1 is a pseudogene segment. The CDR3 runs to 13 residues.

The chain links TRBV30 to TRBJ1-2; D possibly corresponds to TRBD1 (6 bases). Germline V gene sequence: CDR1 GTSNPN, CDR2 SVGIG (reference sequence). Trimming pared 1 base from V and 8 bases from J, leaving 11 bases between. This CDR3 region has 12 residues. CDR3: CAWSALGTGYTF. CDR3 in DNA: TGTGCCTGGAGTGCGTTGGGGACAGGCTACACCTTC.

This chain links TRBV7-2 with TRBJ2-7; 10 nucleotides agree with TRBD2. With 0 bases clipped from V and 3 bases from J, the junction kept 8 bases outside the gene matches. Germline CDR1 and CDR2: SGHTA and FQGNSA. The CDR3 extends over 17 amino acids. The CDR3 DNA sequence: TGTGCCAGCAGCTTAGCATCTAGCGGGGGACTCGTCTACGAGCAGTACTTC. Its protein product is CASSLASSGGLVYEQYF.

This clone was detected once. V usage is TRBV7-9 and J usage is TRBJ1-5; 7 bases align to TRBD1. V was pared by 5 bases and J by 1 base, with 2 bases of the junction left unmatched. The CDR3 loop spans 14 amino acids. CDR1 is SEHNR and CDR2 is FQNEAQ in the germline V gene (reference sequence). DNA of the CDR3: TGTGCCAGCAGCGCAGGGGGGAGCAATCAGCCCCAGCATTTT. Its translation is CASSAGGSNQPQHF.

V usage is TRBV7-2 and J usage is TRBJ1-3, with no clear D. The V gene's germline CDR1 is SGHTA and CDR2 FQGNSA. V dropped 1 base and J dropped 4 bases, with 8 bases sitting between them. The CDR3 loop spans 14 amino acids. The CDR3 nucleotides read TGTGCCAGCAGCTTAGATCGGCCGGGAAACACCATATATTTT. This sequence encodes CASSLDRPGNTIYF.

The J gene is TRBJ2-7, the V gene TRBV12-3 or TRBV12-4; 8 bases are shared with TRBD2. The CDR3 consists of 13 residues. The V gene end was trimmed by 6 bases and the J gene end by 6 bases; junction bases not matched to a gene: 7. The CDR3 loop is CASSRGLDIEQYF. The CDR3 DNA is TGTGCCAGCAGCCGGGGACTAGATATCGAGCAGTACTTC.

This chain joins TRBV11-2 and TRBJ1-4; D not certain. V gave up 9 bases and J gave up 1 base, with 6 bases separating them. This CDR3 comprises 12 residues. The germline V gene has CDR1 SGHAT and CDR2 FQNNGV. The CDR3 DNA sequence: TGTGCCAGTCTGAAAACTAATGAAAAACTGTTTTTT. As protein: CASLKTNEKLFF.

The table lists this clone with a few counts. The rearrangement joins TRBV5-1 to TRBJ1-5; D gene uncertain. The CDR3 sequence is 15 residues long. Trimming stripped 0 bases from V and 0 bases from J, with 7 bases between. Germline values: CDR1 SGHRS, CDR2 YFSETQ. DNA for the CDR3: TGCGCCAGCAGCTTGGACTCCCGTAGCAATCAGCCCCAGCATTTT. It codes for CASSLDSRSNQPQHF.

The chain joins TRBV4-3 to TRBJ2-2; TRBD2 agrees at 10 bases. After removal of 1 base from V and 7 bases from J, the junction contained 9 bases not matched to a gene. In germline, CDR1 is LGHNA, CDR2 YSLEER. This CDR3 comprises 17 residues. The CDR3 sequence: CASSQVVLAGRSGELFF. Written as DNA, the CDR3 is TGCGCCAGCAGCCAAGTGGTACTAGCGGGGAGGAGCGGGGAGCTGTTTTTT.

This rearrangement joins TRBV5-1 to TRBJ1-3; D not certain. The germline V and J ends were trimmed by 0 bases and 1 base, with 11 bases remaining between them. The CDR3 extends over 16 amino acids. Germline values: CDR1 SGHRS, CDR2 YFSETQ. The CDR3 bases are TGCGCCAGCAGCTTGGGAGATACAGCTTCTGGAAACACCATATATTTT. This sequence encodes CASSLGDTASGNTIYF.

The chain carries TRBV6-2 or TRBV6-3 and TRBJ1-6; the match to TRBD1 covers 10 bases. The CDR3 totals 14 residues. The ends lost 4 bases at V and 8 bases at J; junction bases unmatched: 2. The germline CDR1 and CDR2 sequences are MNHEY and SVGEGT. CDR3 nucleotide sequence: TGTGCCAGCAGTTGGGGGACAGGGGATTCACCCCTCCACTTT. This encodes CASSWGTGDSPLHF.

The genes are TRBV7-2 and TRBJ2-1; 8 bases match TRBD2. CDR3 length equals 14 residues. Germline assignment: CDR1 SGHTA and CDR2 FQGNSA. V shed 8 bases, J shed 7 bases, and the junction held 10 bases outside the gene matches. DNA for the CDR3: TGTGCCAGCCGCCCTAGCGGGTGGTATAATGAGCAGTTCTTC. Its translation: CASRPSGWYNEQFF.

V is TRBV5-4 and J is TRBJ2-7, with D perhaps matching TRBD1 (5 bases). Germline assignment: CDR1 SGHNT and CDR2 YYREEE (reference sequence). V was pared by 5 bases and J by 5 bases, with 11 bases between. This CDR3 has 12 amino acids. The DNA of the CDR3 is TGTGCCAGCAGTCAGGGATACCACGAGCAGTACTTC. Its translation: CASSQGYHEQYF. The entire variable domain, with the rest obtained from reference TRBV5-4 and TRBJ2-7, is as follows: ETGVTQSPTHLIKTRGQQVTLRCSSQSGHNTVSWYQQALGQGPQFIFQYYREEENGRGNFPPRFSGLQFPNYSSELNVNALELDDSALYLCASSQGYHEQYFGPGTRLTVT.

The chain carries TRBV6-1 and TRBJ2-5; D remains unclear. CDR1 and CDR2 from the germline V gene are MNHNS and SASEGT. Trimming took off 1 base at V and 4 bases at J, with 4 bases between the two ends. This CDR3 is 12 amino acids long. The CDR3 nucleotides are TGTGCCAGCAGTGAAGTGCTAGAGACCCAGTACTTC. Its translation is CASSEVLETQYF.

V and J are TRBV27 and TRBJ1-5; a possible D gene is TRBD1 (6 bases). Trimming cost V 2 bases and J 9 bases, with 20 bases left between them. Looked up from germline, CDR1 is MNHEY and CDR2 is SMNVEV (reference sequence). The CDR3 contains 16 residues. CDR3 loop: CASSLRSDRHGRPQHF. As DNA, the CDR3 is TGTGCCAGCAGTTTAAGGTCTGACAGGCACGGGCGGCCCCAGCATTTT.

The chain couples TRBV6-5 to TRBJ1-2; D is ambiguous. Trimming stripped 0 bases from V and 7 bases from J, with 6 bases between. Germline V CDR1 and CDR2: MNHEY, SVGAGI. This CDR3 comprises 12 residues. CDR3 sequence reads: CASSYSQVGYTF. The CDR3 DNA follows: TGTGCCAGCAGTTACTCACAAGTTGGCTACACCTTC.

The gene calls are TRBV5-1 and TRBJ1-2; D gene uncertain. Trimming removed 4 bases from V and 4 bases from J, with 11 bases in between. The CDR3 runs to 13 residues. CDR1 and CDR2 (germline): SGHRS, YFSETQ. The CDR3 DNA reads as TGCGCCAGCAGCGTCGGGGAGGCCTATGGCTACACCTTC. Residues: CASSVGEAYGYTF. Combining the CDR3 with reference TRBV5-1 and TRBJ1-2 gives the whole variable domain KAGVTQTPRYLIKTRGQQVTLSCSPISGHRSVSWYQQTPGQGLQFLFEYFSETQRNKGNFPGRFSGRQFSNSRSEMNVSTLELGDSALYLCASSVGEAYGYTFGSGTRLTVV.

The chain is built from TRBV6-2 or TRBV6-3 and TRBJ1-1; D is ambiguous. Trimming removed 4 bases at V and 4 bases at J, with 7 bases between. Germline V gene lookup returns CDR1 MNHEY and CDR2 SVGEGT. The CDR3 extends over 12 amino acids. In DNA, the CDR3 is TGTGCCAGCAGTTTCCACCCCACTGAAGCTTTCTTT. Translating gives CASSFHPTEAFF.

V usage is TRBV15 and J usage is TRBJ1-1; D not resolved. Trimming pared 0 bases from V and 0 bases from J, leaving 11 bases between. The CDR3 is 16 residues long. The germline gives CDR1 LNHNV, CDR2 YYDKDF (reference sequence). For the CDR3, the DNA is TGTGCCACCAGCAGAGATCTTCCACCTTTGAACACTGAAGCTTTCTTT. Amino acids: CATSRDLPPLNTEAFF.

The rearrangement joins TRBV19 to TRBJ2-2; unclear D gene. Germline loops: CDR1 LNHDA, CDR2 SQIVND (reference sequence). The CDR3 length is 15 residues. Trimming left V 3 bases short and J 5 bases short, with 13 bases between. Here the CDR3 reads CASSMVFWSTGELFF. In DNA form, the CDR3 reads TGTGCCAGTAGTATGGTCTTTTGGAGTACCGGGGAGCTGTTTTTT.

The chain links TRBV24-1 to TRBJ1-5; D perhaps matches TRBD1 (6 bases). With 4 bases removed from V and 2 bases from J, the gap between germline ends came to 11 bases. This CDR3 contains 15 residues. CDR1 KGHDR and CDR2 SFDVKD come from the germline V gene. CDR3 DNA sequence: TGTGCCACCAGTGACCCACAGGGTGGCAATCAGCCCCAGCATTTT. It encodes CATSDPQGGNQPQHF.

This clone appeared a single time. This chain connects TRBV5-1 to TRBJ2-1; no definite D call. The V gene's germline CDR1 is SGHRS and CDR2 YFSETQ. This CDR3 has 14 residues. Trimming took off 4 bases at V and 2 bases at J, with 10 bases between the two ends. The CDR3 DNA reads TGCGCCAGCAGCCGAGCACAGACCTACAATGAGCAGTTCTTC. It is translated as CASSRAQTYNEQFF.

The V gene is TRBV7-2, the J gene TRBJ2-2; 7 nucleotides line up with TRBD2. CDR3 length: 15 residues. Trimming at V came to 5 bases and at J to 6 bases, leaving 9 bases not matched to a gene. Looked up from germline, CDR1 is SGHTA and CDR2 is FQGNSA. In nucleotides, the CDR3 is TGTGCCAGCAGCAAGGAAGCGGGGATCGCCGGGGAGCTGTTTTTT. Protein sequence: CASSKEAGIAGELFF.